Reported below is one TCR beta chain. Clones were sequenced by immunoSEQ multiplex PCR, and TCRdb holds only the in-frame ones, with some missing. The sample contains 130,000 to 150,000 clones, 85% of which appear only once. The data belong to a study of blood T cell repertoires in COVID-19. This CDR3 is 16 amino acids long. Germline-derived CDR1 and CDR2 are MNHEY and SMNVEV (reference sequence). V gave up 1 base and J gave up 7 bases; unmatched junction bases: 10. Sequences were obtained from peripheral blood. The V and J genes are TRBV27 and TRBJ1-2; 9 bases line up with TRBD1. This receptor was taken from a woman aged 40 to 55 with active or convalescent COVID-19. CDR3 residues: CASSLLGTGSMGGYTF. The CDR3 DNA reads TGTGCCAGCAGTTTATTGGGGACAGGGTCGATGGGTGGCTACACCTTC.